A single sample gave rise to the 19 T cell receptor beta chains below, sequenced in a study. TCRdb reprocessed the 5' RACE reads via MiXCR and lists one record per CDR3 protein. The table records over 50,000 distinct CDR3 sequences, about 25% of them present only once. The sequenced sample consisted of tumor-infiltrating naive CD4+ T cells sorted from the breast tumor. Subset indicated: naive CD4+ T cells, CD4+CD45RA+CD25-. The source is a female donor with breast cancer.

As to this clonotype: Possible read error: a much larger clone is one base away. The chain joins TRBV12-3 or TRBV12-4 to TRBJ1-4, with 8 bases that match TRBD1. The CDR3 is made up of 15 amino acids. V was clipped by 5 bases and J by 7 bases; unmatched bases: 9. Here the CDR3 DNA reads TGTGCCAGCAGTGTAGGACAGGGCGATGGTGAAAAACTGTTTTTT. This gives the protein CASSVGQGDGEKLFF.

This clonotype was seen once. The rearrangement uses TRBV28 and TRBJ2-2; the D gene could be TRBD1 or TRBD2 (6 bases each). In germline, CDR1 is MDHEN, CDR2 SYDVKM. Trimming took 7 bases from V and 1 from J, leaving 13 bases between them. This CDR3 is built from 15 residues. The CDR3 is CASTGGHGNTGELFF. In DNA, the CDR3 is TGTGCCAGCACCGGGGGACACGGGAACACCGGGGAGCTGTTTTTT.

The chain is built from TRBV7-2 and TRBJ2-7, with D possibly being TRBD2 (5 bases). This CDR3 comprises 14 residues. Trimming shortened V by 9 bases and J by 2 bases, and 17 bases separated the two germline ends. Germline lookup yields CDR1 SGHTA and CDR2 FQGNSA. CDR3 residues: CASSRYSDPYEQYF. The CDR3 DNA follows: TGTGCCAGTAGCCGATATAGCGATCCCTACGAGCAGTACTTC.

This clonotype was seen once. The rearrangement uses TRBV10-1 and TRBJ2-7, with D perhaps being TRBD1 or TRBD2 (6 bases each). The CDR3 runs 15 residues. V was shortened by 7 bases and J by 2 bases, with 18 bases between the two germline ends. From germline, CDR1 is WNHNN and CDR2 SYGVQD (reference sequence). For the CDR3, the DNA is TGCGCCAGCAAAGGGGGGCCGGGACTCGCCTACGAGCAGTACTTC. This gives the protein CASKGGPGLAYEQYF.

The chain couples TRBV24-1 to TRBJ2-3; TRBD2 might be the D (6 bases). Trimming removed 4 bases from V and 2 bases from J, with 12 bases in between. The germline gives CDR1 KGHDR, CDR2 SFDVKD. This CDR3 is built from 15 residues. In DNA form, the CDR3 reads TGTGCCACCAGTGAGGCCGGGACTGCCACAGATACGCAGTATTTT. Translating it yields CATSEAGTATDTQYF.

This clonotype was seen only a few times. This chain joins TRBV28 and TRBJ1-6, with D possibly being TRBD1 (5 bases). V was trimmed by 6 bases and J by 12 bases, leaving 18 bases between them. CDR1 MDHEN and CDR2 SYDVKM come from the germline V gene. CDR3 length: 14 residues. The DNA of the CDR3 is TGTGCCAGCAGAGCAGGGAACCTGTTAGGACCCCTCCACTTT. Encoded protein: CASRAGNLLGPLHF.

This clonotype was seen a few times. The chain combines TRBV6-6 with TRBJ2-5; D assignment may be TRBD1 or TRBD2 (7 bases each). The V end lost 6 bases, the J end lost 4 bases, and 21 bases lay between the germline ends. CDR3 length: 16 amino acids. Germline CDR1 and CDR2: MNHNY and SVGAGI (reference sequence). The DNA for the CDR3 is TGTGCCAGCAGCCCACACGCGCTCAGGGGGGGAGAGACCCAGTACTTC. Protein product: CASSPHALRGGETQYF.

This clonotype was found a few times. This chain uses TRBV5-1 with TRBJ1-1; 7 nucleotides match TRBD1. V was clipped by 4 bases and J by 9 bases; unmatched bases: 12. The CDR3 sequence is 14 residues long. The V gene's germline CDR1 is SGHRS and CDR2 YFSETQ. The CDR3 DNA is TGCGCCAGCAGCACCATGGGGACAGCGGATAAAGCTTTCTTT. Translated, it gives CASSTMGTADKAFF.

This clonotype was seen repeatedly, ten times or more. V gene TRBV7-8 combines with J gene TRBJ1-5; D call uncertain. With 5 bases removed from V and 0 bases from J, the gap between germline ends came to 14 bases. Germline V gives CDR1 SGHVS, CDR2 FQNEAQ. This CDR3 contains 16 residues. CDR3 in DNA: TGTGCCAGCAGCCCGGACCGAAGTGATAGCAATCAGCCCCAGCATTTT. Protein: CASSPDRSDSNQPQHF.

This clonotype was observed once. The chain uses TRBV14 and TRBJ2-7, with 9 bases fitting TRBD2. Germline lookup yields CDR1 SGHDN and CDR2 FVKESK. This CDR3 spans 15 amino acids. Trimming removed 0 bases from V and 2 bases from J; junction bases left unmatched: 2. This CDR3 is CASSQDRGRAYEQYF. The DNA for the CDR3 is TGTGCCAGCAGCCAAGATCGCGGGAGGGCCTACGAGCAGTACTTC. Filled out from reference TRBV14 and TRBJ2-7, the complete variable domain reads EAGVTQFPSHSVIEKGQTVTLRCDPISGHDNLYWYRRVMGKEIKFLLHFVKESKQDESGMPNNRFLAERTGGTYSTLKVQPAELEDSGVYFCASSQDRGRAYEQYFGPGTRLTVT.

This clonotype was counted a few times. This chain connects TRBV29-1 to TRBJ1-2, with 7 bases aligning to TRBD1. Losses at the gene ends were 7 bases for V and 4 bases for J; bases not matched to a gene: 6. Germline V gene lookup returns CDR1 SQVTM and CDR2 ANQGSEA. This CDR3 contains 12 residues. CDR3 region: CSAGGRTYGYTF. The CDR3 nucleotides read TGCAGCGCAGGGGGTCGTACCTATGGCTACACCTTC.

The chain links TRBV20-1 to TRBJ2-7, with D uncertain. The CDR3 is 13 residues long. Germline CDR1 DFQATT, CDR2 SNEGSKA (reference sequence). V lost 6 bases and J 6 bases, leaving 18 bases between the germline ends. The chain's CDR3 is CSAPTPYSGEQYF. The DNA for the CDR3 is TGCAGTGCGCCGACTCCCTACTCAGGCGAGCAGTACTTC.

This clonotype was recorded at least ten times. V and J are TRBV5-1 and TRBJ2-7; TRBD1 matches at 7 bases. The V and J ends lost 0 bases and 5 bases, in that order; junction bases with no gene match: 11. Germline CDR1 is SGHRS and CDR2 is YFSETQ. This CDR3 spans 16 amino acids. CDR3 in DNA: TGCGCCAGCAGCTTGGCCAACCGGGACAGCAGGGACGAGCAGTACTTC. Amino acids: CASSLANRDSRDEQYF. Full variable domain (outside the CDR3, taken from reference TRBV5-1 and TRBJ2-7): KAGVTQTPRYLIKTRGQQVTLSCSPISGHRSVSWYQQTPGQGLQFLFEYFSETQRNKGNFPGRFSGRQFSNSRSEMNVSTLELGDSALYLCASSLANRDSRDEQYFGPGTRLTVT.

Worth noting for this clonotype: The junction and the germline gene differ at one end; a read error may be behind it. V usage is TRBV30 and J usage is TRBJ1-1, with D possibly TRBD1 on 6 matching bases. Germline assignment: CDR1 GTSNPN and CDR2 SVGIG (reference sequence). The CDR3 spans 13 residues. CDR3 in amino acids: CAWSRDRNTEAFF. Written as DNA, the CDR3 is TGTGCCTGGAGTCGCGACAGGAACACTGAAGCCTTCTTT.

This rearrangement joins TRBV5-1 to TRBJ1-2; 11 nucleotides agree with TRBD1. Germline-derived CDR1 and CDR2 are SGHRS and YFSETQ. The CDR3 contains 14 residues. V lost 7 bases to trimming and J lost 8 bases; unmatched junction nucleotides: 10. The CDR3 coding sequence is TGCGCCAGCCGCGCGGACAGGGGGCCTTGGGGCTACACCTTC. Its protein is CASRADRGPWGYTF.

This clonotype has more than one count but fewer than ten. The V call is TRBV4-2, the J call TRBJ2-7; 9 bases line up with TRBD2. The CDR3 has 16 amino acids. V lost 1 base to trimming and J lost 2 bases; unmatched junction nucleotides: 6. Germline lookup yields CDR1 LGHNA and CDR2 YNFKEQ. The CDR3 here is CASSQVGLAGTYEQYF. CDR3 DNA: TGTGCCAGCAGCCAAGTAGGGCTAGCGGGGACCTACGAGCAGTACTTC.

This clonotype was seen repeatedly, ten times or more. This chain joins TRBV11-1 and TRBJ1-2, with 7 nucleotides matching TRBD1. The V gene's germline CDR1 is SGHAT and CDR2 FQDESV (reference sequence). V lost 4 bases to trimming and J lost 4 bases; unmatched junction nucleotides: 3. This CDR3 comprises 13 residues. Here the CDR3 DNA reads TGTGCCAGCAGCTCGGGACAGCTCTATGGCTACACCTTC. It codes for CASSSGQLYGYTF.

This clonotype was observed a few times. The chain combines TRBV5-1 with TRBJ2-3; 10 positions agree with TRBD1. Looked up from germline, CDR1 is SGHRS and CDR2 is YFSETQ. Trimming at V came to 0 bases and at J to 5 bases, leaving 3 bases not matched to a gene. CDR3 length: 15 residues. CDR3 nucleotides: TGCGCCAGCAGCTTGGGACAGGGGGCAAGAGATACGCAGTATTTT. As protein: CASSLGQGARDTQYF.

This clonotype was seen more than once but under ten times. The gene calls are TRBV4-3 and TRBJ2-7, with D perhaps assigned TRBD1 or TRBD2 (6 bases each). CDR3 length equals 17 residues. V lost 3 bases and J 4 bases, leaving 22 bases between the germline ends. The V gene's germline CDR1 is LGHNA and CDR2 YSLEER. CDR3 protein: CASSHGLGGGVAYEQYF. CDR3 DNA sequence: TGCGCCAGCAGCCATGGGCTGGGGGGCGGGGTGGCATACGAGCAGTACTTC.